The TCR beta chain described here comes from a study of EBV T-cell therapy then PD-1 blockade in nasopharyngeal carcinoma. A remark on this clone: Its antigen is undetermined.

Time point of the sample: 266 days after commencement of treatment, after nivolumab therapy. The treatment is: AdE1-LMPpoly-expanded autologous EBV-specific T-cell therapy followed by anti-PD-1 nivolumab. Here immunoSEQ multiplex PCR was the method, and the copy in TCRdb shows in-frame clones only, minus some. This sample has about 20,000 clones; 84% occur once, and the top ten carry roughly 30%. The germline gives CDR1 MNHEY, CDR2 SMNVEV (reference sequence). This CDR3 spans 15 amino acids. V lost 4 bases and J lost 1, with 14 bases in between. The sample was CD8+ T cells from blood, taken around day 250 from a patient whose treatment included autologous EBV-specific T cells and nivolumab. The receptor comes from a man aged 35 to 55 with nasopharyngeal carcinoma. This chain links TRBV27 with TRBJ2-7; D is possibly TRBD1 or TRBD2 (7 bases each). The chain's CDR3 is CASSSSGGVSYEQYF. The CDR3 nucleotides are TGTGCCAGCAGTTCTTCAGGGGGGGTATCCTACGAGCAGTACTTC.